One T cell receptor beta chain is described in this entry. This clonotype was observed a few times. The antigen this receptor binds is unknown. The record has no base qualities; no much larger clone is one base away. The data were obtained in a study of blood T cells in healthy people across ages (dated by TCRdb to between 2015 and 2016). Regarding the complete study: Template switching captured roughly one uniquely barcoded TCR beta cDNA molecule per two T cells in model experiments. To track age-related changes in TCR beta repertoire diversity, the study relied on deep sequencing normalized with unique cDNA molecular identifiers. The donors were divided into four age groups: young (average about 16 years), middle-aged (approximately 39), aged (approximately 64) and long-lived (around 80). The study analyzed two additional independent replicas of 1 million unique cDNA reads from the same blood draw for two donors, one aged 18 to 29 and one aged 80 or older. To avoid experimental bias, donors of different ages were distributed randomly across sequencing lanes. What the research found in general, with its limitations: Because the CMV infection status of the donors was unknown, age-related changes in expanded clonotypes may potentially have been confounded. Estimates of total diversity based on one million sequenced T cells were considered lower bounds and underestimates. Compared with the aged group, the long-lived group had more naive CD4+ T cells, fewer expanded clones and increased TCR diversity, a pattern suggesting age selection. A strong correlation was found between observed TCR beta diversity and the percentage of naive T cells measured by flow cytometry. As age increased, observed TCR beta diversity per million T cells dropped in a roughly linear way, and a significant reduction was already evident by age roughly 40. Bulk unsorted PBMC profiling prevented conclusive comparison of naive and antigen-experienced compartments.

Receptor amplification or capture employed 5' RACE. Sequencing relied on an Illumina HiSeq 2500. A second PCR of roughly 6 to 12 cycles was run with a J-beta primer mix and a sample-barcoded 5' primer. Each TCR beta cDNA molecule received a unique molecular identifier from a template-switch 5' adaptor carrying 12 random nucleotides. At least 2.5 million CDR3-containing paired-end reads were obtained from each sample. First-strand cDNA synthesis was performed from all RNA using the Mint cDNA synthesis kit, with priming by a TRBC-specific oligonucleotide. All cDNA was treated with uracil-DNA glycosylase and then went through a first 18-cycle PCR with the universal primers M1SS and BC2_uni_R. The authors processed their data as follows. Each sample was normalized by randomly selecting 1 million high-quality reads, each carrying a distinct molecular identifier. Reads with shared molecular identifiers were discarded instead of being binned into consensus sequences. CDR3 identification, clonotype clustering and error correction used MiTCR with a Q25 quality threshold and the strictest error-elimination algorithm. Lower-bound total TCR beta diversity was estimated with a nonparametric unseen species model using Euler transformation. TCRdb cleaned the public reads at Q25 with fastp, built clones with MiXCR and kept in-frame beta chains. Each entry merges the rows of one CDR3 protein and shows their most common DNA and genes. The authors' filters were not applied to this entry. Across this sample there are 650,000 to 900,000 distinct CDR3 sequences, with about 62% seen only once. The ten largest account for around a quarter of the sample.

Systemically healthy Caucasian individuals from Russia, about 38 in total and aged roughly 6 to 95 years, were included as donors. Ten milliliters of peripheral blood were drawn from each donor into EDTA-treated Vacutainer tubes. Ficoll-Paque density-gradient centrifugation was used to isolate PBMCs, with at least 7 million per sample. Trizol reagent was used to extract total RNA from PBMCs, with at least 6 micrograms per sample. For every donor, an aliquot of PBMCs went through flow cytometry to measure the percentages of naive CD45RAhigh/CD27high T cells. The origin of this receptor is a man younger than 45 in good health. The material sequenced was blood.

The DNA reads as follows: TGTGCCAGCAGCACCAGACGGGATTACAATGAGCAGTTCTTC. Translated, this is CASSTRRDYNEQFF. Recombination connected TRBV13 to TRBJ2-1, with a weak D call of TRBD2 (5 bases match). The CDR3 covers 14 residues, taking in both the cysteine and the phenylalanine. Only the CDR3 DNA stays, 42 bases, in frame from base 1. Based on the germline V gene (reference sequence), the CDR1 and CDR2 sequences are PRHDT and FYEKMQ. Trimming costs V 5 bases and J 4 bases, and their ends lie 12 bases apart.